The 15 T cell receptor beta chains below were found in one sample sequenced in a study of blood T cell repertoires in COVID-19 (TCRdb year 2020). Library preparation was by the immunoSEQ multiplex PCR assay. Held by TCRdb, this immuneACCESS table contains in-frame sequences only and omits some clones. Under half of the omission traces to an unresolved V gene where checked; the cause of the rest is unknown. In all, the sample holds some 76,000 clones, and over 80% of those were seen once. The leading ten clones occupy about 13% of the sample. What was sequenced was peripheral blood. The receptors shown here come from a man over 45 with COVID-19, enrolled during active disease.

The chain carries TRBV28 and TRBJ2-3, with TRBD2 matching 10 bases. J gave up 1 base and V 6 bases, and 10 bases lay outside the gene matches. Germline CDR1 is MDHEN and CDR2 is SYDVKM. The CDR3 is 17 residues long. The CDR3 DNA reads TGTGCCAGCAGGACCCCTAGCGGGAGCGGGGGCACAGATACGCAGTATTTT. The encoded protein is CASRTPSGSGGTDTQYF.

The V gene is TRBV30, the J gene TRBJ2-1, with a tentative D call TRBD1 (7 bases). Germline CDR1 GTSNPN, CDR2 SVGIG (reference sequence). The CDR3 spans 15 residues. Deletions cut 2 bases from V and 4 bases from J, with 15 bases between. CDR3 nucleotide sequence: TGTGCCTGGAGTCTCAGGGGGGTTGGGTACAATGAGCAGTTCTTC. It is translated as CAWSLRGVGYNEQFF. The complete variable domain, with remaining parts taken from reference TRBV30 and TRBJ2-1, reads SQTIHQWPATLVQPVGSPLSLECTVEGTSNPNLYWYRQAAGRGLQLLFYSVGIGQISSEVPQNLSASRPQDRQFILSSKKLLLSDSGFYLCAWSLRGVGYNEQFFGPGTRLTVL.

The rearrangement joins TRBV6-5 to TRBJ1-5; 7 nucleotides line up with TRBD1. V lost 6 bases, J lost 4 bases, and 3 bases stayed unmatched. This CDR3 is 13 amino acids long. Germline V CDR1 and CDR2: MNHEY, SVGAGI. CDR3 amino acids: CASSQQGNQPQHF. The CDR3 nucleotides read TGTGCCAGCAGCCAACAGGGGAATCAGCCCCAGCATTTT.

This clone was recorded a few times. V usage is TRBV5-5 and J usage is TRBJ2-7; TRBD2 matches 7 bases. Germline-derived CDR1 and CDR2 are SGHKS and YYEKEE (reference sequence). Trimming cost V 1 base and J 0 bases; bases outside gene matches: 13. This CDR3 has 18 amino acids. CDR3: CASSLSPLAGEISYEQYF. CDR3 DNA sequence: TGTGCCAGCAGCTTGTCCCCATTGGCGGGAGAAATCTCCTACGAGCAGTACTTC.

This chain uses TRBV28 with TRBJ1-6; no clear D. The CDR3 has 14 amino acids. V was trimmed by 6 bases and J by 6 bases, leaving 12 bases between them. Germline values: CDR1 MDHEN, CDR2 SYDVKM. As DNA, the CDR3 is TGTGCCAGCAGGAGGTCCAGAATTAATTCACCCCTCCACTTT. Encoded protein: CASRRSRINSPLHF. Supplemented by reference TRBV28 and TRBJ1-6, the full variable domain reads DVKVTQSSRYLVKRTGEKVFLECVQDMDHENMFWYRQDPGLGLRLIYFSYDVKMKEKGDIPEGYSVSREKKERFSLILESASTNQTSMYLCASRRSRINSPLHFGNGTRLTVT.

This clone came up once. This rearrangement joins TRBV19 to TRBJ2-3; 12 bases agree with TRBD2. The CDR3 is 16 amino acids. The trim removed 5 bases at V and 3 bases at J, leaving 6 bases unmatched. From germline, CDR1 is LNHDA and CDR2 SQIVND (reference sequence). The CDR3 here is CASSVLAGGPTDTQYF. DNA for the CDR3: TGTGCCAGTAGTGTCCTAGCGGGAGGGCCTACAGATACGCAGTATTTT.

The rearrangement uses TRBV14 and TRBJ1-1, with 8 nucleotides matching TRBD1. CDR3 length: 18 amino acids. Trimming cost V 0 bases and J 6 bases; bases outside gene matches: 15. CDR1 and CDR2 (germline): SGHDN, FVKESK. The CDR3 DNA reads as TGTGCCAGCAGCCAAGATCGGCGCAGGGGGCGCGATACCGCTGAAGCTTTCTTT. It codes for CASSQDRRRGRDTAEAFF.

Turning to this clone: At one of its ends the junction is not consistent with the germline gene, which may arise from a read error. The chain links TRBV7-7 to TRBJ1-4; 10 bases fit TRBD1. Germline-derived CDR1 and CDR2 are SSHAT and FNYEAQ (reference sequence). This CDR3 is built from 18 residues. The CDR3 coding sequence is TGTGCTAGCAGCCCCTACCCCGGGACAGGGGCAACTAATGAAAAACTGTTTTTT. Encoded protein: CASSPYPGTGATNEKLFF.

The table lists this clone with a count of one. The DNA for the CDR3 is TGTGCCAGCAGTTTGAAACCCAGAACCGATTTCTACGAGCAGTACTTC. This encodes CASSLKPRTDFYEQYF. The chain is built from TRBV6-5 and TRBJ2-7; D gene ambiguous. This CDR3 has 16 amino acids. The V gene lost 4 bases and the J gene lost 3 bases, with 19 bases spanning the gap. The germline gives CDR1 MNHEY, CDR2 SVGAGI.

CDR3 protein: CASSEAGSGADTQYF. CDR3 DNA sequence: TGCGCCAGCAGTGAGGCCGGGAGTGGCGCAGATACGCAGTATTTT. The chain has TRBV10-1 and TRBJ2-3, with D tentatively TRBD2 (6 bases). Trimming cost V 2 bases and J 4 bases, with 13 bases left between them. The CDR3 length is 15 residues. CDR1 WNHNN and CDR2 SYGVQD come from the germline V gene (reference sequence).

Only a few counts were recorded for this clone. The J gene is TRBJ2-2, the V gene TRBV15; TRBD1 might be the D (6 bases). Germline CDR1 reads LNHNV; CDR2 reads YYDKDF (reference sequence). The CDR3 contains 14 residues. Trimming removed 2 bases at V and 4 bases at J, with 8 bases between. Written as DNA, the CDR3 is TGTGCCACCAGCAGACTACAGGGCACCGGGGAGCTGTTTTTT. Amino acids: CATSRLQGTGELFF.

CDR3 bases: TGCGCCAGCAGCTTGGTCGCGGGACTAGCGTTCTCCTACGAGCAGTACTTC. It translates to CASSLVAGLAFSYEQYF. This chain links TRBV5-1 with TRBJ2-7; 10 positions match TRBD2. Per the germline V gene, CDR1 is SGHRS and CDR2 is YFSETQ. The junction had 6 bases not matched to a gene; V was cut back by 0 bases and J by 0 bases. The CDR3 spans 17 residues.

This rearrangement joins TRBV9 to TRBJ1-6; the D gene is possibly TRBD1 (6 bases). V lost 0 bases and J 10 bases, leaving 11 bases between the germline ends. The germline gives CDR1 SGDLS, CDR2 YYNGEE. This CDR3 contains 14 residues. This chain's CDR3 is CASSVAGVGSPLHF. CDR3 nucleotide sequence: TGTGCCAGCAGCGTAGCAGGGGTCGGGTCACCCCTCCACTTT.

A single count supports this clone. This chain links TRBV3-1 (or the pseudogene TRBV3-2) with TRBJ2-1; D gene unclear. Germline V gives CDR1 LGHDT, CDR2 YNNKEL (reference sequence). This CDR3 has 14 residues. Trimming shortened V by 1 base and J by 9 bases, and 13 bases separated the two germline ends. The CDR3 DNA follows: TGTGCCAGCAGCCAAGCCTTACTTGGCGGTGAGCAGTTCTTC. Protein sequence: CASSQALLGGEQFF.

The DNA of the CDR3 is TGTGCCAGCTCACTTAAGGGGGCTAGCTCCTACAATGAGCAGTTCTTC. This codes for CASSLKGASSYNEQFF. The chain combines TRBV18 with TRBJ2-1; 7 bases match TRBD1. The germline V gene encodes CDR1 KGHSH and CDR2 LQKENI. The junction had 6 bases not matched to a gene; V was cut back by 4 bases and J by 0 bases. The CDR3 sequence is 16 residues long.